These T cell receptor beta chains were read from a single sample in a study of shared clonotypes between healthy human individuals. Generated by immunoSEQ multiplex PCR, the TCRdb table keeps only in-frame clones and is missing some. This table holds over a million clones, 60% to 80% found once. Sequencing input: memory CD4+ T cells sorted from blood. The receptor source for this set is a man aged 18-30 years in good health. Both conserved end residues are part of each CDR3. The D gene is left open where the match is weak. The listing skips clone size in some rows; elsewhere it reads once, few, many or a size class.

v_call	d_call	clone_size	j_call	cdr3_nt	cdr3_aa
TRBV10-3	.	.	TRBJ2-1	TGTGCCATCAGTGGGAGACAGGACAATGAGCAGTTCTTC	CAISGRQDNEQFF
TRBV18	.	.	TRBJ1-5	TGTGCCAGCTCACCAACGGGTAACCAGCCCCAGCATTTT	CASSPTGNQPQHF
TRBV6-1	TRBD1	.	TRBJ2-2	TGTGCCAGCAGTGAAGCGCGGACAGGGAATACCGGGGAGCTGTTTTTT	CASSEARTGNTGELFF
TRBV27	.	once	TRBJ2-3	TGTGCCAGCAGTCCCCATCGGGGGGCGGACACAGATACGCAGTATTTT	CASSPHRGADTDTQYF
TRBV20-1	.	.	TRBJ2-7	TGCAGTGCTCCCGCCTCGAGGGAGCAGTACTTC	CSAPASREQYF
TRBV4-1	TRBD2	.	TRBJ2-7	TGCGCCAGCAGCCAAGTGGCATCTTTCACACCGGGGGGGGACGAGCAGTACTTC	CASSQVASFTPGGDEQYF
TRBV1	.	.	TRBJ2-3	TGCACCAGCAGCCAATTATTCGAGTACCGGAGGGCCCTCACAGATACGCAGTATTTT	CTSSQLFEYRRALTDTQYF
TRBV27	.	.	TRBJ2-1	TGTGCCAGCCGGCTAGAGGGGTACAATGAGCAGTTCTTC	CASRLEGYNEQFF
TRBV4-3	.	.	TRBJ2-7	TGCGCCAGCAGCCAAGATAGGGACCTTGATCAGTACTTC	CASSQDRDLDQYF
TRBV29-1	TRBD2	.	TRBJ2-7	TGCAGCGTTGAAGTCCGGGGGGTGGGCGAGCAGTACTTC	CSVEVRGVGEQYF
TRBV6-1	.	.	TRBJ2-3	TGTGCCAGCAGTGCCCTTCAGGGCCCCACAGATACGCAGTATTTT	CASSALQGPTDTQYF
TRBV5-1	.	.	TRBJ2-3	TGCGCCAGCAGCTTGGGATACGCCCGCACAGATACGCAGTATTTT	CASSLGYARTDTQYF
TRBV15	TRBD1	.	TRBJ1-6	TGTGCCACCAGCAGAGAATGGGACAGGGGGCTTGGTTCACCCCTCCACTTT	CATSREWDRGLGSPLHF
TRBV7-6	.	.	TRBJ2-2	TGTGCCAGCAGCTTATTGACTCTGGGCACCGGGGAGCTGTTTTTT	CASSLLTLGTGELFF
TRBV27	.	.	TRBJ1-6	TGTGCCAGCAGTTTCAGCACAGTCAATTCACCCCTCCACTTT	CASSFSTVNSPLHF
TRBV28	.	.	TRBJ2-3	TGTGCCAGCAGTTTAGGGGGCGCGGGCACAGATACGCAGTATTTT	CASSLGGAGTDTQYF
TRBV2	.	once	TRBJ2-5	TGTGCCAGCAGTGAGAAAGGGAAGACCCAGTACTTC	CASSEKGKTQYF
TRBV2	TRBD1	.	TRBJ1-2	TGTGCCACCGATACCACACAGGGGCTCTCCTATGGCTACACCTTC	CATDTTQGLSYGYTF
TRBV6-6	.	.	TRBJ2-1	TGTGCCAGCACTGCACATGTCTACAATGAGCAGTTCTTC	CASTAHVYNEQFF
TRBV28	.	.	TRBJ1-2	TGTGCCAGCAGTTCTCCTTATGGGGGGTCCGCTGGCTACACCTTC	CASSSPYGGSAGYTF